Following are 23 T cell receptor beta chains from one sample sequenced in a study of blood T cells in healthy people across ages. A second PCR, run for 7 to 11 cycles, used a sample-barcoded 5' primer plus a J-beta primer mix. TCRdb re-called the 5' RACE reads with MiXCR, one entry per CDR3 protein. The sample yields about 620,000 distinct CDR3 sequences, about 50% seen once. Sequencing used blood. Every receptor here comes from an elderly woman in good health.

The sample holds many counts of this clonotype. CDR3 residues: CASSQVTAGETQYF. CDR3 DNA sequence: TGTGCCAGCAGCCAAGTTACGGCCGGGGAGACCCAGTACTTC. The chain couples TRBV3-1 to TRBJ2-5; unclear D gene. The CDR3 is made up of 14 amino acids. V was cut by 1 base and J by 5 bases, with 11 bases left in between. The germline V gene has CDR1 LGHDT and CDR2 YNNKEL (reference sequence).

There are many counts of this clonotype. This sequence joins TRBV5-1 and TRBJ1-2; perhaps TRBD1 as D (6 bases). The CDR3 is 15 residues long. V was pared by 4 bases and J by 6 bases, with 19 bases between. Germline CDR1 SGHRS, CDR2 YFSETQ. CDR3 loop: CASSHTGWNIDGYTF. The CDR3 DNA is TGCGCCAGCAGCCACACAGGGTGGAATATTGATGGCTACACCTTC.

The CDR3 DNA is TGTGCCCGGGGGCGACAGGGGCTTTACAATGAGCAGTTCTTC. Encoded protein: CARGRQGLYNEQFF. The rearrangement joins TRBV30 to TRBJ2-1; TRBD1 agrees at 8 bases. The CDR3 length is 14 residues. Trimming cost V 8 bases and J 4 bases; bases outside gene matches: 10. Germline CDR1 GTSNPN, CDR2 SVGIG (reference sequence).

This clonotype was counted only a few times. J is TRBJ2-5 and V is TRBV4-1; weak D call: TRBD1 (6 bases). V lost 3 bases to trimming and J lost 5 bases, with 16 bases between them. Germline assignment: CDR1 MGHRA and CDR2 YSYEKL. This CDR3 is built from 15 residues. The DNA of the CDR3 is TGCGCCAGCAGCCAGCCACAGGGTTCTGCGGAGACCCAGTACTTC. Translated, it gives CASSQPQGSAETQYF.

The table lists this clonotype with many counts. This chain joins TRBV12-3 or TRBV12-4 and TRBJ2-7; TRBD2 matches 9 bases. CDR3 size: 14 residues. J was trimmed by 4 bases and V by 6 bases; bases with no gene match: 7. The CDR3, as DNA: TGTGCCAGCAGGCAAGCGGGAGGCGGATACGAGCAGTACTTC. As protein: CASRQAGGGYEQYF.

Concerning this clonotype: This may arise from a read error, as a much more abundant clone is one base away. The chain joins TRBV28 to TRBJ2-3; possibly TRBD2 for D (6 bases). There are 11 residues in the CDR3. The germline CDR1 and CDR2 sequences are MDHEN and SYDVKM. Trimming pared 11 bases from V and 7 bases from J, leaving 13 bases between. The CDR3 spells CACAEGYTQYF. CDR3 DNA: TGTGCCTGCGCGGAGGGATATACGCAGTATTTT. Full variable domain (remainder filled in from reference TRBV28 and TRBJ2-3): DVKVTQSSRYLVKRTGEKVFLECVQDMDHENMFWYRQDPGLGLRLIYFSYDVKMKEKGDIPEGYSVSREKKERFSLILESASTNQTSMYLCACAEGYTQYFGPGTRLTVL.

This chain connects TRBV7-2 to TRBJ2-1; 7 positions match TRBD2. V was pared by 3 bases and J by 3 bases, with 5 bases of the junction left unmatched. This CDR3 has 15 amino acids. Germline-derived CDR1 and CDR2 are SGHTA and FQGNSA. The CDR3 reads CASSFLSGYYNEQFF. CDR3 bases: TGTGCCAGCAGCTTCCTTAGCGGGTACTACAATGAGCAGTTCTTC.

The chain is built from TRBV6-5 and TRBJ2-1; D remains unclear. Per germline, CDR1 MNHEY and CDR2 SVGAGI. The germline V and J ends were trimmed by 8 bases and 5 bases, with 16 bases remaining between them. The CDR3 totals 14 residues. DNA for the CDR3: TGTGCCAGCCGGGTTGGGATTCAGAACAATGAGCAGTTCTTC. It codes for CASRVGIQNNEQFF.

The sample holds a few counts of this clonotype. The chain couples TRBV20-1 to TRBJ2-3, with 8 bases that match TRBD2. The CDR3 extends over 12 amino acids. Trimming at V came to 7 bases and at J to 4 bases, leaving 4 bases not matched to a gene. The germline CDR1 and CDR2 sequences are DFQATT and SNEGSKA (reference sequence). In DNA form, the CDR3 reads TGCAGTGTCGGGACTAGAGCAGATACGCAGTATTTT. It is translated as CSVGTRADTQYF.

The rearrangement joins TRBV7-9 to TRBJ1-6; no clear D. CDR3 length: 15 amino acids. Trimming took 1 base from V and 6 from J, leaving 10 bases between them. Germline V gene data show CDR1 as SEHNR and CDR2 as FQNEAQ (reference sequence). Written as DNA, the CDR3 is TGTGCCAGCAGCTTAGGGGCGGACCCTAATTCACCCCTCCACTTT. Translating it yields CASSLGADPNSPLHF.

The chain links TRBV28 to TRBJ1-5; D not certain. Germline V gene data show CDR1 as MDHEN and CDR2 as SYDVKM. With 5 bases removed from V and 7 bases from J, the gap between germline ends came to 15 bases. This CDR3 region has 14 residues. CDR3 nucleotide sequence: TGTGCCAGCAGTGCCGACCCGGCTGTCCAGCCCCAGCATTTT. The encoded protein is CASSADPAVQPQHF. The full variable domain, in which reference TRBV28 and TRBJ1-5 provide the parts outside the CDR3, is DVKVTQSSRYLVKRTGEKVFLECVQDMDHENMFWYRQDPGLGLRLIYFSYDVKMKEKGDIPEGYSVSREKKERFSLILESASTNQTSMYLCASSADPAVQPQHFGDGTRLSIL.

A word on this clonotype: A read error may be the cause here, since a much bigger clone is one base away. The J gene is TRBJ1-4, the V gene TRBV7-8; no clear D. From germline, CDR1 is SGHVS and CDR2 FQNEAQ. This CDR3 region has 15 residues. The V gene lost 4 bases and the J gene lost 5 bases, with 14 bases spanning the gap. CDR3 residues: CASSSEAVANEKLFF. CDR3 nucleotide sequence: TGTGCCAGCAGCTCAGAGGCAGTTGCCAATGAAAAACTGTTTTTT.

J is TRBJ2-5 and V is TRBV5-1, with D unresolved. The assigned J gene may be wrong: the sequence end matches TRBJ2-7 better. There are 13 residues in the CDR3. The germline V gene encodes CDR1 SGHRS and CDR2 YFSETQ. The CDR3 nucleotides are TGCGCCAGCAGCCTACCGGACCTATACGAGCAGTACTTC. Translation gives CASSLPDLYEQYF.

V is TRBV7-9 and J is TRBJ1-6; 7 bases align to TRBD1. Germline values: CDR1 SEHNR, CDR2 FQNEAQ (reference sequence). Trimming took 1 base from V and 8 from J; bases not matched to a gene: 5. The CDR3 runs 15 residues. CDR3 sequence (DNA): TGTGCCAGCAGCTTAGGGACAGGAAGCGATTCACCCCTCCACTTT. It is translated as CASSLGTGSDSPLHF.

This sequence joins TRBV29-1 and TRBJ2-3; D may correspond to TRBD1 or TRBD2 (6 bases each). Germline V lookup: CDR1 SQVTM, CDR2 ANQGSEA. Trimming took off 4 bases at V and 6 bases at J, with 14 bases between the two ends. The CDR3 sequence is 13 residues long. CDR3 bases: TGCAGCGTTGTAGGGCAGGGGAGGGATACGCAGTATTTT. Translation gives CSVVGQGRDTQYF.

This clonotype was detected only once. This sequence joins TRBV6-6 and TRBJ1-6; D gene uncertain. The CDR3 length is 13 residues. Trimming shortened V by 0 bases and J by 8 bases, and 5 bases separated the two germline ends. Per the germline V gene, CDR1 is MNHNY and CDR2 is SVGAGI (reference sequence). This CDR3 is CASSYSSDSPLHF. In nucleotides, the CDR3 is TGTGCCAGCAGTTACTCGAGTGATTCACCCCTCCACTTT.

This clonotype was counted at least ten times. The V and J genes are TRBV28 and TRBJ2-7; the D gene is possibly TRBD2 (5 bases). Trimming removed 5 bases from V and 3 bases from J, with 11 bases in between. This CDR3 spans 13 amino acids. The germline gives CDR1 MDHEN, CDR2 SYDVKM. CDR3 bases: TGTGCCAGCAGTGGAGGACTCCACTACGAGCAGTACTTC. Protein product: CASSGGLHYEQYF.

In this sample, this clonotype turned up once. The chain is built from TRBV7-2 and TRBJ2-2; D not resolved. Trimming shortened V by 7 bases and J by 7 bases, and 13 bases separated the two germline ends. The CDR3 consists of 13 residues. The germline CDR1 and CDR2 sequences are SGHTA and FQGNSA. This chain's CDR3 is CASTLLRVGELFF. CDR3 coding DNA: TGTGCCAGCACCCTCCTTAGAGTCGGGGAGCTGTTTTTT.

The chain employs TRBV2 and TRBJ2-7; D possibly corresponds to TRBD2 (6 bases). V was shortened by 7 bases and J by 2 bases, with 15 bases between the two germline ends. The V gene's germline CDR1 is SNHLY and CDR2 FYNNEI. This CDR3 has 14 amino acids. The CDR3 DNA is TGTGCCAGCACCGGACTACCGGGCACCTACGAGCAGTACTTC. This gives the protein CASTGLPGTYEQYF. Variable domain in full (rest from reference TRBV2 and TRBJ2-7): EPEVTQTPSHQVTQMGQEVILRCVPISNHLYFYWYRQILGQKVEFLVSFYNNEISEKSEIFDDQFSVERPDGSNFTLKIRSTKLEDSAMYFCASTGLPGTYEQYFGPGTRLTVT.

This clonotype has a count of ten or more. V is TRBV7-9 and J is TRBJ2-3; D possibly corresponds to TRBD1 (6 bases). Germline V gene lookup returns CDR1 SEHNR and CDR2 FQNEAQ (reference sequence). There are 16 residues in the CDR3. The germline V and J ends were trimmed by 3 bases and 1 base, with 14 bases remaining between them. The CDR3 DNA follows: TGTGCCAGCAGCTTGCCCGGACCAGGGGGCACAGATACGCAGTATTTT. Protein product: CASSLPGPGGTDTQYF. Drawing the rest from reference TRBV7-9 and TRBJ2-3, the complete variable domain is DTGVSQNPRHKITKRGQNVTFRCDPISEHNRLYWYRQTLGQGPEFLTYFQNEAQLEKSRLLSDRFSAERPKGSFSTLEIQRTEQGDSAMYLCASSLPGPGGTDTQYFGPGTRLTVL.

This clonotype was observed a handful of times. This chain joins TRBV29-1 and TRBJ1-2, with D perhaps TRBD1 (5 bases). The V and J ends lost 4 bases and 4 bases respectively, with 16 bases between them. This CDR3 is built from 14 residues. From germline, CDR1 is SQVTM and CDR2 ANQGSEA. The CDR3 protein is CSVGTDSTFYGYTF. The CDR3 nucleotides are TGCAGCGTTGGGACTGACAGCACCTTCTATGGCTACACCTTC.

This clonotype was found many times. This may be a read error, as it is one base from a much larger clone. V gene TRBV6-5 combines with J gene TRBJ2-6, with 9 bases aligning to TRBD1. V trimming: 6 bases; J trimming: 9 bases; junction bases outside the gene matches: 6. This CDR3 is built from 14 residues. Germline V CDR1 and CDR2: MNHEY, SVGAGI. The CDR3 coding sequence is TGTGCCAGCAGGGTGGACAGGGGCGACAACGTCCTGACTTTC. This codes for CASRVDRGDNVLTF.

The chain has TRBV7-3 and TRBJ2-1; 7 bases align to TRBD2. The CDR3 runs 15 residues. In germline, CDR1 is SGHTA, CDR2 FQGTGA. J gave up 8 bases and V 0 bases, and 7 bases lay outside the gene matches. CDR3 amino acids: CASSLTGGPYDEQFF. The CDR3 DNA reads as TGTGCCAGCAGCTTAACGGGAGGGCCGTACGATGAGCAGTTCTTC.